The clone carrying this TCR beta chain was seen a few times. The antigen remains unidentified. V lost 5 bases to trimming and J lost 0 bases; unmatched junction nucleotides: 12. Germline values: CDR1 SNHLY, CDR2 FYNNEI. The CDR3 contains 19 residues. The data belong to a study of T-cell memory formation after mild COVID-19. Looking at the study overall: Largely donor-specific TCR clusters were found.

Whole-study findings and limits: Contracting CD4+ clones lay largely in CM and EM, with CD8+ ones residing in EMRA.

Barcoded TCR alpha and TCR beta cDNA libraries with UMIs came from 5'RACE using constant-segment primers. TCRdb processed the 5' RACE reads anew with MiXCR; each CDR3 protein has one entry. Among about 200,000 distinct CDR3 sequences listed, around 8.8% were seen once. The chain recombines TRBV2 with TRBJ2-4; 11 bases are shared with TRBD2. This TCR came from a man aged 18 to 29 who had mild COVID-19 (a few samples of this study predate the infection). Cell type and time point are not known. The sequencing sample was made of PBMCs or a T cell subset sorted from them (not recorded which). The DNA of the CDR3 is TGTGCCAGCAGTTCCCTAGCGGGGGGTGATGGTGGAGCCAAAAACATTCAGTACTTC. It specifies CASSSLAGGDGGAKNIQYF.